The clone carrying this T cell receptor beta chain came up once. The antigen remains unidentified. This sample was taken from a study of cytomegalovirus exposure and HLA in healthy donors. General observations from the study: Later work found most CMV-associated TCR beta chains apparently HLA-restricted. As a later analysis revealed, the rate of TCR association differed by HLA locus, with DRB1 most and HLA-C fewest.

Both 60 Vbeta primers and 13 Jbeta primers went into the PCR. TCRdb's table, derived via immunoSEQ multiplex PCR, lists solely in-frame clones and lacks some. The data show tens of thousands of clones, around 80% seen once. Germline-derived CDR1 and CDR2 are GTSNPN and SVGIG (reference sequence). The CDR3 is made up of 15 amino acids. V lost 2 bases to trimming and J lost 3 bases; unmatched junction nucleotides: 6. Sample: PBMCs. This rearrangement joins TRBV30 to TRBJ2-3, with TRBD1 matching 9 bases. The TCR was taken from a man aged 50 to 60 in good health and CMV-seropositive. CDR3 loop: CAWSPRDRVTDTQYF. In nucleotides, the CDR3 is TGTGCCTGGAGTCCCCGGGACAGGGTAACAGATACGCAGTATTTT.